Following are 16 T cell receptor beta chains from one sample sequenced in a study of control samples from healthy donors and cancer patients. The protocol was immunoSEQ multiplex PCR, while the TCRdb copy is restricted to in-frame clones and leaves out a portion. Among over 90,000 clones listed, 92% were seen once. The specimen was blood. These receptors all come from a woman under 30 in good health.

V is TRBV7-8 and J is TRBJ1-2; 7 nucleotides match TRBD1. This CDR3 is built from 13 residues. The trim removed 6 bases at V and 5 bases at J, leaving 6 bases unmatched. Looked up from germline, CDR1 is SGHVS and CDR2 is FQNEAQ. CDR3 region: CASRPGQRYGYTF. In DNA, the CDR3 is TGTGCCAGCAGACCGGGACAGCGTTATGGCTACACCTTC.

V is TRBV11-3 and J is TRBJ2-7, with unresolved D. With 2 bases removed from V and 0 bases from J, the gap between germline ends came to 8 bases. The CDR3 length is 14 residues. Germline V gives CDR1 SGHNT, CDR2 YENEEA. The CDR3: CASSLTASSYEQYF. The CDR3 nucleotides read TGTGCCAGCAGCTTAACAGCCAGCTCCTACGAGCAGTACTTC.

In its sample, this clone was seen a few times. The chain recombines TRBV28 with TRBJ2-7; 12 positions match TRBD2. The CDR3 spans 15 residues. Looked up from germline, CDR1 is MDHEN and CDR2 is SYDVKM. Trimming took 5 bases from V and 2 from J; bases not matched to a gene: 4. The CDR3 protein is CASSPWTSGTYEQYF. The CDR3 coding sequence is TGTGCCAGCAGTCCGTGGACTAGCGGGACCTACGAGCAGTACTTC.

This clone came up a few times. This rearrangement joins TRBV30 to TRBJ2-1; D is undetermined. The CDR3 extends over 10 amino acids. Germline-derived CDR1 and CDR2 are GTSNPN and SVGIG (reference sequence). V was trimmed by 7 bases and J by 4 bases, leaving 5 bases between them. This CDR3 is CASGYNEQFF. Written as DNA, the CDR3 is TGTGCCTCCGGGTACAATGAGCAGTTCTTC.

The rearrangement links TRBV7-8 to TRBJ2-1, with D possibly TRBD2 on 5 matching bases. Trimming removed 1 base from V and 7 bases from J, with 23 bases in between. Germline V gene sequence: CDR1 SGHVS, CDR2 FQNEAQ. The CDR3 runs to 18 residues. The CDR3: CASSLGPGAGLGYNEQFF. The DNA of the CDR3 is TGTGCCAGCAGCTTAGGTCCAGGTGCGGGCCTTGGTTATAATGAGCAGTTCTTC.

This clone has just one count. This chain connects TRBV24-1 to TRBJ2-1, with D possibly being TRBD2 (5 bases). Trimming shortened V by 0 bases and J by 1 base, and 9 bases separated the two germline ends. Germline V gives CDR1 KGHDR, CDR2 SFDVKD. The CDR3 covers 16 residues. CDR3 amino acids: CATSDLFGESYNEQFF. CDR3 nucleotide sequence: TGTGCCACCAGTGATTTGTTCGGGGAGTCCTACAATGAGCAGTTCTTC.

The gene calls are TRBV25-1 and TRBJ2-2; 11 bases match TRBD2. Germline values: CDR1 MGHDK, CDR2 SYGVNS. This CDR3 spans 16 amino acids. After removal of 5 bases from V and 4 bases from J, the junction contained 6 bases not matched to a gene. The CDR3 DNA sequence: TGTGCCAGCAGTAATCTAGCGGGGGGCCGCACCGGGGAGCTGTTTTTT. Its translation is CASSNLAGGRTGELFF.

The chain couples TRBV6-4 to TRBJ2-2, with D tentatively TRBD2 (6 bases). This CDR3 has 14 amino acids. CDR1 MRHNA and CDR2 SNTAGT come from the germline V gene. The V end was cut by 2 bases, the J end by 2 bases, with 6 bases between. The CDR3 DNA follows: TGTGCCAGCAGTGACGGGACTAACACCGGGGAGCTGTTTTTT. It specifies CASSDGTNTGELFF.

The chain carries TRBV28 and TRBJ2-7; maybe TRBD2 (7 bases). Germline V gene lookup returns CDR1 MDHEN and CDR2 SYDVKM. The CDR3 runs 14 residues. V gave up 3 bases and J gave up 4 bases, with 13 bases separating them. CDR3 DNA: TGTGCCAGCAGTTTGGAGGGGGGGTGGTACGAGCAGTACTTC. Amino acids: CASSLEGGWYEQYF.

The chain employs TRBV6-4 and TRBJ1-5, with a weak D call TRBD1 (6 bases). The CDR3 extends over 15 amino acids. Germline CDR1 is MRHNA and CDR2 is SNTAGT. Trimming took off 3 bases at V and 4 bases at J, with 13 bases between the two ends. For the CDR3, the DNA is TGTGCCAGCAGTGAGGCGGGGGCCGTAAATCAGCCCCAGCATTTT. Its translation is CASSEAGAVNQPQHF.

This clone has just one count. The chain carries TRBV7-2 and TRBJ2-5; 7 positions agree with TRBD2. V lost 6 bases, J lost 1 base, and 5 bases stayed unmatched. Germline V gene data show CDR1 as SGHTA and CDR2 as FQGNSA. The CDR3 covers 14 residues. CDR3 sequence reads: CASSRQRGQETQYF. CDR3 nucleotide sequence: TGTGCCAGCAGTCGACAGCGGGGCCAAGAGACCCAGTACTTC.

The CDR3 reads CASSEWENQPQHF. CDR3 nucleotide sequence: TGCGCCAGCAGCGAGTGGGAAAATCAGCCCCAGCATTTT. V is TRBV5-1 and J is TRBJ1-5, with D unresolved. Germline assignment: CDR1 SGHRS and CDR2 YFSETQ. The CDR3 has 13 amino acids. V was shortened by 4 bases and J by 4 bases, with 9 bases between the two germline ends.

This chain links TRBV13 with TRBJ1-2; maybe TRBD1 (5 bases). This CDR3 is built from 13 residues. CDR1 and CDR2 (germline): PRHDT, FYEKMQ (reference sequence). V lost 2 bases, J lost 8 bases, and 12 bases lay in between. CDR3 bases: TGTGCCAGCAGCTTAATAGGGACGGCGGGCTACACCTTC. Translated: CASSLIGTAGYTF.

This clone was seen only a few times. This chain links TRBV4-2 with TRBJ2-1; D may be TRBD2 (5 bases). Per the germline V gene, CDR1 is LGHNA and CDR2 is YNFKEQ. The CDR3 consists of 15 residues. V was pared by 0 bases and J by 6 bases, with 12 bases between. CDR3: CASSQDGSVLNEQFF. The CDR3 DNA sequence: TGTGCCAGCAGCCAAGATGGTAGCGTCCTCAATGAGCAGTTCTTC.

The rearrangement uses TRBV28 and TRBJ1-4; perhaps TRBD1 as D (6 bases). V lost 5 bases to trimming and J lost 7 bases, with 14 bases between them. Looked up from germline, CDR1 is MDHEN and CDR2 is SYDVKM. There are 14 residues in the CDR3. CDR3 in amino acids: CASSPTGLREKLFF. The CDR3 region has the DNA TGTGCCAGCAGTCCAACAGGGCTTCGTGAAAAACTGTTTTTT.

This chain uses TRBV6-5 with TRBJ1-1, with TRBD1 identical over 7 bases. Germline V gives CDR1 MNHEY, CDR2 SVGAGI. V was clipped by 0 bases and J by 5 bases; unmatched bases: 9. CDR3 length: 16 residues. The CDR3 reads CASSYSGAQGGTEAFF. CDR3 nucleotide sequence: TGTGCCAGCAGTTACTCGGGGGCCCAGGGGGGGACTGAAGCTTTCTTT.